This T cell receptor beta chain was obtained from a study of cytomegalovirus exposure and HLA in healthy donors. Sequenced by immunoSEQ multiplex PCR; TCRdb stores in-frame clones only, minus some. The sample carries around 140,000 clones, about 94% recorded once. The sequenced sample consisted of PBMCs. The source of this sequence is a man between 18 and 35 years old in good health and CMV-seropositive.

CDR3 in DNA: TGTGCCAGTAGTATAGTTGCGGGGGAGACCTACGAGCAGTACTTC. This translates into CASSIVAGETYEQYF. The chain carries TRBV19 and TRBJ2-7; TRBD2 aligns across 7 bases. The V gene's germline CDR1 is LNHDA and CDR2 SQIVND (reference sequence). Trimming cost V 1 base and J 2 bases; bases outside gene matches: 5. CDR3 length: 15 residues.